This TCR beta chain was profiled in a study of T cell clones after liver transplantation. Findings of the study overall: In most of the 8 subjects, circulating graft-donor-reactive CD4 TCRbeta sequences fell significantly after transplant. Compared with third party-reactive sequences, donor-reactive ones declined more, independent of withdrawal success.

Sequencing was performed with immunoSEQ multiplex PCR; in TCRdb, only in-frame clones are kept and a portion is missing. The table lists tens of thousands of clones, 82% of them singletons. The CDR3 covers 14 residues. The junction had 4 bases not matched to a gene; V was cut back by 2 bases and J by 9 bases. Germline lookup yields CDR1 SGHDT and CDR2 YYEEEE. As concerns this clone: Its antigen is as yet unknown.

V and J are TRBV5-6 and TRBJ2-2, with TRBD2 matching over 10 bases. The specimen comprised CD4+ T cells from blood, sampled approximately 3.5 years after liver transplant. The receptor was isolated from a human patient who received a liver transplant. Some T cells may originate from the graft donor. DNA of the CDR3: TGTGCCAGCAGCTTAGCGGGAGGGCCTCGGGAGCTGTTTTTT. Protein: CASSLAGGPRELFF.